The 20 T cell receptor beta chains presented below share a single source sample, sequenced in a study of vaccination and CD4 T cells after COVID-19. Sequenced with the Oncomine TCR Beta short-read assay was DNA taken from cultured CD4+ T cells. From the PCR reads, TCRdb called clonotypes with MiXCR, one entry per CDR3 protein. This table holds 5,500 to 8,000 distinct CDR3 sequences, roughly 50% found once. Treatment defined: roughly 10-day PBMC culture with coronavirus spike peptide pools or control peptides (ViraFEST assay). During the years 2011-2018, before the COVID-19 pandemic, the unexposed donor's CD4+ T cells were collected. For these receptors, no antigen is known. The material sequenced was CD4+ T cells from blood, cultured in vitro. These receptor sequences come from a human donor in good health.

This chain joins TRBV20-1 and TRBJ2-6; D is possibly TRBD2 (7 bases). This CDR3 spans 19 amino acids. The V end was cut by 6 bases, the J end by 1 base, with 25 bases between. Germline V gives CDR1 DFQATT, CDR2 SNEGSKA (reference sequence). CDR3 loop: CSAQTKGDRGVSGANVLTF. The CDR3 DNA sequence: TGCAGTGCCCAAACTAAGGGGGATCGGGGGGTATCTGGGGCCAACGTCCTGACTTTC.

CDR3 sequence (DNA): TGTGCCAGCAGATGGATCTCTGGAAACACCATATATTTT. Translating it yields CASRWISGNTIYF. The V gene is TRBV6-1, the J gene TRBJ1-3; D unresolved. This CDR3 comprises 13 residues. V lost 6 bases, J lost 0 bases, and 6 bases lay in between. In germline, CDR1 is MNHNS, CDR2 SASEGT.

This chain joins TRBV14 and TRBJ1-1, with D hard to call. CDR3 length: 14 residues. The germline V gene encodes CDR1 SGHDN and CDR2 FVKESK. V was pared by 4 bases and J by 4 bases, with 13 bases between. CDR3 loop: CASSLPRVGTEAFF. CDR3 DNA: TGTGCCAGCAGCCTACCCCGAGTGGGCACTGAAGCTTTCTTT.

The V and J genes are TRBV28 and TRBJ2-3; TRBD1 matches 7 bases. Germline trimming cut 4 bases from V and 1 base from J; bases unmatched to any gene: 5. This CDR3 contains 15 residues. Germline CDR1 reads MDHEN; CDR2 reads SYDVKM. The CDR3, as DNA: TGTGCCAGCAGTTCCCAGGGGGTAGGCACAGATACGCAGTATTTT. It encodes CASSSQGVGTDTQYF.

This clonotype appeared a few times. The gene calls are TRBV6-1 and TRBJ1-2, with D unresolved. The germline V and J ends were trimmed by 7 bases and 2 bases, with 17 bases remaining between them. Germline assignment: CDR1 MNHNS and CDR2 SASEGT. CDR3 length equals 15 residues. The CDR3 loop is CASTPVVGVNYGYTF. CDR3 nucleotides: TGTGCCAGCACCCCAGTTGTCGGGGTCAACTATGGCTACACCTTC.

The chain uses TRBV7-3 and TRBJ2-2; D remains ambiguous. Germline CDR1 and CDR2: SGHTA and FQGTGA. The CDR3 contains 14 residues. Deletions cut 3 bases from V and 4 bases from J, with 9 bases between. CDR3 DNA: TGTGCCAGCAGCTTTTCTGGCTCCACCGGGGAGCTGTTTTTT. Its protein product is CASSFSGSTGELFF.

The CDR3 region is CSGKTVAGEAYNEQFF. The CDR3 DNA reads as TGCAGTGGGAAGACGGTGGCGGGGGAGGCCTACAATGAGCAGTTCTTC. The chain is built from TRBV20-1 and TRBJ2-1; the match to TRBD2 covers 7 bases. CDR1 and CDR2 from the germline V gene are DFQATT and SNEGSKA (reference sequence). CDR3 size: 16 residues. J gave up 2 bases and V 7 bases, and 14 bases lay outside the gene matches.

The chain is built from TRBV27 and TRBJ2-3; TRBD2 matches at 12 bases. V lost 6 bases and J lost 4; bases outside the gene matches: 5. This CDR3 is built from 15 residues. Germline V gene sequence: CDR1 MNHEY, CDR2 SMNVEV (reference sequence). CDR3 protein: CASRGLAGFPDTQYF. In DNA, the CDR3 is TGTGCCAGCAGAGGACTAGCGGGGTTCCCAGATACGCAGTATTTT.

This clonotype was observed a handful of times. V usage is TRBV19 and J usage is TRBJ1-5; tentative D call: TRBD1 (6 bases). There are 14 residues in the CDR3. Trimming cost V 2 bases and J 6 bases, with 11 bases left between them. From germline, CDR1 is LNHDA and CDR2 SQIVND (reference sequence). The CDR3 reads CASSIWGAGQPQHF. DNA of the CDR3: TGTGCCAGTAGTATATGGGGGGCAGGTCAGCCCCAGCATTTT.

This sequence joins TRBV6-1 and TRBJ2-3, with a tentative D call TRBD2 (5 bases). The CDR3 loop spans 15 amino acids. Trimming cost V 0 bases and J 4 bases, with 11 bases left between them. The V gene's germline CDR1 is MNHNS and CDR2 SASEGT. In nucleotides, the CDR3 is TGTGCCAGCAGTGAAGCATCCGAGGGCGCAGATACGCAGTATTTT. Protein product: CASSEASEGADTQYF.

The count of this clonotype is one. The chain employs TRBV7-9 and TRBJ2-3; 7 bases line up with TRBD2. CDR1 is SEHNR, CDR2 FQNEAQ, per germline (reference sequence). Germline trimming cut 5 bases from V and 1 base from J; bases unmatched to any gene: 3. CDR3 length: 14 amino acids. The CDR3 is CASSRGVGTDTQYF. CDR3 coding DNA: TGTGCCAGCAGCCGGGGGGTTGGCACAGATACGCAGTATTTT.

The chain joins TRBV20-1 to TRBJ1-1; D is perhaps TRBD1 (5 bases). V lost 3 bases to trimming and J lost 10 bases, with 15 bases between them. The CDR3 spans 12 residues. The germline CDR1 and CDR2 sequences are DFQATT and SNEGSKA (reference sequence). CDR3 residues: CSASDFLGGAFF. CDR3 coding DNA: TGCAGTGCTAGTGACTTCCTGGGGGGAGCTTTCTTT.

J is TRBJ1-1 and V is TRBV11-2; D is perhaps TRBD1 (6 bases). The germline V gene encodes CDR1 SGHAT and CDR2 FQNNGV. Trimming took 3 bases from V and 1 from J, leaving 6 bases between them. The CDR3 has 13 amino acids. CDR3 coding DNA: TGTGCCAGCAGCTTGACAGGGAACACTGAAGCTTTCTTT. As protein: CASSLTGNTEAFF. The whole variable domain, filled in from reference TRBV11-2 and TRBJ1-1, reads EAGVAQSPRYKIIEKRQSVAFWCNPISGHATLYWYQQILGQGPKLLIQFQNNGVVDDSQLPKDRFSAERLKGVDSTLKIQPAKLEDSAVYLCASSLTGNTEAFFGQGTRLTVV.

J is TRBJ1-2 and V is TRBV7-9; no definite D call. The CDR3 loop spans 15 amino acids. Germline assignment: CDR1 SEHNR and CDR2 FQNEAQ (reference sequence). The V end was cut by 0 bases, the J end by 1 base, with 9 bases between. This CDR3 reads CASSLAGGFNYGYTF. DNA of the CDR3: TGTGCCAGCAGCTTAGCGGGAGGCTTTAACTATGGCTACACCTTC.

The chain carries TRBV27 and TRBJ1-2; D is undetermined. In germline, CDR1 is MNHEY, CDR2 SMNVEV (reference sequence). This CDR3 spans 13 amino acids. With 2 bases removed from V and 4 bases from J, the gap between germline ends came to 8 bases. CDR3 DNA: TGTGCCAGCAGTTTAGGACCGATCTATGGCTACACCTTC. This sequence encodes CASSLGPIYGYTF.

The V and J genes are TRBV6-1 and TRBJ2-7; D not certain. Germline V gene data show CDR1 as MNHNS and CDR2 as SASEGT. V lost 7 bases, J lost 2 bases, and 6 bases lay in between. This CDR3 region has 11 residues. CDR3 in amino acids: CASTQAYEQYF. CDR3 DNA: TGTGCCAGCACTCAGGCCTACGAGCAGTACTTC.

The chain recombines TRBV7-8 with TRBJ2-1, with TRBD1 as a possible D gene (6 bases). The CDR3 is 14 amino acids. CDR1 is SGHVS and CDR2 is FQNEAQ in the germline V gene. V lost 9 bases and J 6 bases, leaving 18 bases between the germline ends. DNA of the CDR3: TGTGCCAGTGGTTGGGGGACAACGGGCAATGAGCAGTTCTTC. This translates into CASGWGTTGNEQFF.

CDR3 sequence: CSVGLETQYF. CDR3 nucleotides: TGCAGTGTAGGGTTGGAGACCCAGTACTTC. The chain has TRBV20-1 and TRBJ2-5, with no clear D. Germline values: CDR1 DFQATT, CDR2 SNEGSKA (reference sequence). V was trimmed by 7 bases and J by 5 bases, leaving 8 bases between them. The CDR3 has 10 residues.

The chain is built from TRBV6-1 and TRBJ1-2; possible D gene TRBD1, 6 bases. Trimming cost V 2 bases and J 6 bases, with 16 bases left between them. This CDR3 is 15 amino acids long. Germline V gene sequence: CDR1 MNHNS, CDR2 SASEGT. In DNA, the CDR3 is TGTGCCAGCAGTGAACAGTCGGCAGGGGTGGATGGCTACACCTTC. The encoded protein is CASSEQSAGVDGYTF.

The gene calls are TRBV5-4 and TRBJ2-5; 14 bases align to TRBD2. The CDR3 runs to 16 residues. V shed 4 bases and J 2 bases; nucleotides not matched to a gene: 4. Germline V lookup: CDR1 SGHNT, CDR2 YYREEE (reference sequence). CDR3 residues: CASSTGTSGGQETQYF. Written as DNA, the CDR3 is TGTGCCAGCAGCACCGGGACTAGCGGGGGACAAGAGACCCAGTACTTC.